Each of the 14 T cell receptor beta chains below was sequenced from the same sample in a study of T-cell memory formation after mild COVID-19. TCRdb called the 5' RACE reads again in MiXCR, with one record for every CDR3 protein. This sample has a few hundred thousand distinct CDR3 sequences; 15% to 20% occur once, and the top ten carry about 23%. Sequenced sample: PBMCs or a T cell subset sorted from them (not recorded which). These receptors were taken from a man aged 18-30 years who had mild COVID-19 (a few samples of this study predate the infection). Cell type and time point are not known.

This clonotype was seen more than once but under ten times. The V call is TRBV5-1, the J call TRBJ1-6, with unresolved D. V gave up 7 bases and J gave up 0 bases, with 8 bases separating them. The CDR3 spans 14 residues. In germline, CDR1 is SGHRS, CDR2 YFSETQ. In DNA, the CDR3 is TGCGCCAGCGGGGTGAGCTCCTATAATTCACCCCTCCACTTT. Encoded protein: CASGVSSYNSPLHF.

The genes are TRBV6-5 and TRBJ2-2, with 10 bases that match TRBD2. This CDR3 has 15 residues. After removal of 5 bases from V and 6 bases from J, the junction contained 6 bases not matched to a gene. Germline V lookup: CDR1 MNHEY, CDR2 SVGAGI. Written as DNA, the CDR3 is TGTGCCAGCAGTCATAGCGGGGGGCTCGCCGGGGAGCTGTTTTTT. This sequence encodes CASSHSGGLAGELFF.

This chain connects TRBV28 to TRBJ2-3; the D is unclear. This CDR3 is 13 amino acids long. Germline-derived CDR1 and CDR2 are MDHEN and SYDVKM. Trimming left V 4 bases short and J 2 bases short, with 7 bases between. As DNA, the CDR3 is TGTGCCAGCAGTTCGGAAGCCACAGATACGCAGTATTTT. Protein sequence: CASSSEATDTQYF.

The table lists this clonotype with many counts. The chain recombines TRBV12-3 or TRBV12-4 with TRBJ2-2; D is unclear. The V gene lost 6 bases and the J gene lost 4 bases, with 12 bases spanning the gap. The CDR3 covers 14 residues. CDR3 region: CASSGPGFTGELFF. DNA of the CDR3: TGTGCCAGCAGCGGACCCGGATTCACCGGGGAGCTGTTTTTT.

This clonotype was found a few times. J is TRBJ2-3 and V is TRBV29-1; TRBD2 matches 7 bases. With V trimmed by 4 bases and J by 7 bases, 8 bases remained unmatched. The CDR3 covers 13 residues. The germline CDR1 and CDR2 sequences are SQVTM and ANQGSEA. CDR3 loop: CSVAGGLGNTQYF. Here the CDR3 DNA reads TGCAGCGTTGCTGGCGGACTAGGAAATACGCAGTATTTT.

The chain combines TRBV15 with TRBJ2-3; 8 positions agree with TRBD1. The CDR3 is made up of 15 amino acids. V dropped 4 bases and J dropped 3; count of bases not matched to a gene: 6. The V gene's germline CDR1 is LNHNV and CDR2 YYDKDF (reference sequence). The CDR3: CATSIQGAQTDTQYF. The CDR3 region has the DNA TGTGCCACCAGCATTCAGGGGGCGCAAACAGATACGCAGTATTTT.

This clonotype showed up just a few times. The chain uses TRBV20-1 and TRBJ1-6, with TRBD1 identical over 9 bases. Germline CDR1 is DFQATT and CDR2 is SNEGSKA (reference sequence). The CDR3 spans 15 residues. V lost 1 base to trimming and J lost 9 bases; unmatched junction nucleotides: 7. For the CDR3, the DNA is TGCAGTGCTAGAGTTCCGGGACAGGGACTTTCACCCCTCCACTTT. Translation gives CSARVPGQGLSPLHF.

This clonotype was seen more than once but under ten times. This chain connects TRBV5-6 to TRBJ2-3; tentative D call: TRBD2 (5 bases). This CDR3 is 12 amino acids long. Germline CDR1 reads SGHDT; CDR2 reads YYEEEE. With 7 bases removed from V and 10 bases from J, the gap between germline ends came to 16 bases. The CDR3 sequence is CASSSHGQSQYF. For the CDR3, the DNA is TGTGCCAGCTCTAGCCATGGGCAGTCGCAGTATTTT.

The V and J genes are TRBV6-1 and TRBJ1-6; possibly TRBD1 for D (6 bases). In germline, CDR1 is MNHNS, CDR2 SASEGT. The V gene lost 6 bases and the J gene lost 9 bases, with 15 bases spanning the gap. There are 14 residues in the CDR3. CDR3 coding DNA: TGTGCCAGCAGAACGGGCAGGGGCGGTTCACCCCTCCACTTT. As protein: CASRTGRGGSPLHF.

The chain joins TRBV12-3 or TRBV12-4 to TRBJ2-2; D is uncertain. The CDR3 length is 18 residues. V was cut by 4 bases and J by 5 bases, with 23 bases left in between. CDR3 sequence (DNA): TGTGCCAGCAGTTGGCCTGTTTTCCGGAAAATTGGGACCGGGGAGCTGTTTTTT. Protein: CASSWPVFRKIGTGELFF.

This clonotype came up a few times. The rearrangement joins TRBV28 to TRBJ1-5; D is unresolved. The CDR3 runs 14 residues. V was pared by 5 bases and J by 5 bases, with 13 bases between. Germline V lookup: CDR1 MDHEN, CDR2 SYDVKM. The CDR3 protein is CASSHSQTYQPQHF. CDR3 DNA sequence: TGTGCCAGCAGTCATAGTCAGACTTATCAGCCCCAGCATTTT.

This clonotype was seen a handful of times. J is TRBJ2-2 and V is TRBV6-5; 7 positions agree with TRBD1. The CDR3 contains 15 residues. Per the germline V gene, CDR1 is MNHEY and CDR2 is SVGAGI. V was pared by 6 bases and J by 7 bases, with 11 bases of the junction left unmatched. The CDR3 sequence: CASSRDRAFYGELFF. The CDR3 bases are TGTGCCAGCAGCCGAGACAGGGCATTTTACGGGGAGCTGTTTTTT.

The CDR3 nucleotides read TGCGCCAGCAGCTTGGTGGGCGTGTCAACAGATACGCAGTATTTT. The encoded protein is CASSLVGVSTDTQYF. This chain uses TRBV5-1 with TRBJ2-3; D is unresolved. Trimming stripped 0 bases from V and 3 bases from J, with 11 bases between. CDR3 size: 15 residues. Germline-derived CDR1 and CDR2 are SGHRS and YFSETQ. Together with reference TRBV5-1 and TRBJ2-3, the CDR3 gives the full variable domain: KAGVTQTPRYLIKTRGQQVTLSCSPISGHRSVSWYQQTPGQGLQFLFEYFSETQRNKGNFPGRFSGRQFSNSRSEMNVSTLELGDSALYLCASSLVGVSTDTQYFGPGTRLTVL.

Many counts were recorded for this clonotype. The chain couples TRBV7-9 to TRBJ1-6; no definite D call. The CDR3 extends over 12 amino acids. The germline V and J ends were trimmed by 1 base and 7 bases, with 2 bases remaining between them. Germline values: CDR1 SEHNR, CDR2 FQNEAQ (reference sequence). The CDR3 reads CASSLENSPLHF. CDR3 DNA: TGTGCCAGCAGCTTAGAGAATTCACCCCTCCACTTT.